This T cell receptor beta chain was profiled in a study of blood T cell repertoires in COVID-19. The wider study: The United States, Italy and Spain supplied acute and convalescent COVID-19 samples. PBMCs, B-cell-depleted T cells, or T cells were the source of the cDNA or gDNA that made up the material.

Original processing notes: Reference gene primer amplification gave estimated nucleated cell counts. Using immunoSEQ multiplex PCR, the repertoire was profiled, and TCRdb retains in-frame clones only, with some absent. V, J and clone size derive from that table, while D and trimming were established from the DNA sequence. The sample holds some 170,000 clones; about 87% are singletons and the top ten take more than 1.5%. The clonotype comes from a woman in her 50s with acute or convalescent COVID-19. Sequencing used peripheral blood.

The CDR3 is CASSSGRGAENTGELFF. DNA for the CDR3: TGTGCCAGTAGTAGCGGCAGGGGCGCCGAGAACACCGGGGAGCTGTTTTTT. The J gene is TRBJ2-2, the V gene TRBV19; a possible D gene is TRBD1 (6 bases). CDR1 is LNHDA, CDR2 SQIVND, per germline (reference sequence). This CDR3 is 17 amino acids long. Trimming stripped 4 bases from V and 1 base from J, with 16 bases between.